The T cell receptor (beta chain) under discussion was sequenced for a study of blood T cell repertoires in COVID-19. Whole-study context: Samples taken during acute and convalescent COVID-19 were collected in the United States, Italy and Spain. T cells, B-cell-depleted T cells, or PBMCs provided the cDNA or gDNA that served as material.

The CDR3 covers 14 residues. In germline, CDR1 is MDHEN, CDR2 SYDVKM. Deletions cut 4 bases from V and 3 bases from J, with 11 bases between. Methods used by the authors: How many nucleated cells were present was estimated from reference gene primer amplification. Repertoires were generated with immunoSEQ multiplex PCR, while TCRdb's copy carries only in-frame clones and drops some. V and J calls and clone size are as listed in that table; D and trimming were resolved from the DNA. The sample shows 230,000 or so clones, 84% of them seen only once. V is TRBV28 and J is TRBJ2-3, with D unresolved. The receptor was isolated from a man aged 25-45 years with active or convalescent COVID-19. The sequencing sample was made of peripheral blood. DNA for the CDR3: TGTGCCAGCAGTTCTCTTCCTGAGACAGATACGCAGTATTTT. It translates to CASSSLPETDTQYF.